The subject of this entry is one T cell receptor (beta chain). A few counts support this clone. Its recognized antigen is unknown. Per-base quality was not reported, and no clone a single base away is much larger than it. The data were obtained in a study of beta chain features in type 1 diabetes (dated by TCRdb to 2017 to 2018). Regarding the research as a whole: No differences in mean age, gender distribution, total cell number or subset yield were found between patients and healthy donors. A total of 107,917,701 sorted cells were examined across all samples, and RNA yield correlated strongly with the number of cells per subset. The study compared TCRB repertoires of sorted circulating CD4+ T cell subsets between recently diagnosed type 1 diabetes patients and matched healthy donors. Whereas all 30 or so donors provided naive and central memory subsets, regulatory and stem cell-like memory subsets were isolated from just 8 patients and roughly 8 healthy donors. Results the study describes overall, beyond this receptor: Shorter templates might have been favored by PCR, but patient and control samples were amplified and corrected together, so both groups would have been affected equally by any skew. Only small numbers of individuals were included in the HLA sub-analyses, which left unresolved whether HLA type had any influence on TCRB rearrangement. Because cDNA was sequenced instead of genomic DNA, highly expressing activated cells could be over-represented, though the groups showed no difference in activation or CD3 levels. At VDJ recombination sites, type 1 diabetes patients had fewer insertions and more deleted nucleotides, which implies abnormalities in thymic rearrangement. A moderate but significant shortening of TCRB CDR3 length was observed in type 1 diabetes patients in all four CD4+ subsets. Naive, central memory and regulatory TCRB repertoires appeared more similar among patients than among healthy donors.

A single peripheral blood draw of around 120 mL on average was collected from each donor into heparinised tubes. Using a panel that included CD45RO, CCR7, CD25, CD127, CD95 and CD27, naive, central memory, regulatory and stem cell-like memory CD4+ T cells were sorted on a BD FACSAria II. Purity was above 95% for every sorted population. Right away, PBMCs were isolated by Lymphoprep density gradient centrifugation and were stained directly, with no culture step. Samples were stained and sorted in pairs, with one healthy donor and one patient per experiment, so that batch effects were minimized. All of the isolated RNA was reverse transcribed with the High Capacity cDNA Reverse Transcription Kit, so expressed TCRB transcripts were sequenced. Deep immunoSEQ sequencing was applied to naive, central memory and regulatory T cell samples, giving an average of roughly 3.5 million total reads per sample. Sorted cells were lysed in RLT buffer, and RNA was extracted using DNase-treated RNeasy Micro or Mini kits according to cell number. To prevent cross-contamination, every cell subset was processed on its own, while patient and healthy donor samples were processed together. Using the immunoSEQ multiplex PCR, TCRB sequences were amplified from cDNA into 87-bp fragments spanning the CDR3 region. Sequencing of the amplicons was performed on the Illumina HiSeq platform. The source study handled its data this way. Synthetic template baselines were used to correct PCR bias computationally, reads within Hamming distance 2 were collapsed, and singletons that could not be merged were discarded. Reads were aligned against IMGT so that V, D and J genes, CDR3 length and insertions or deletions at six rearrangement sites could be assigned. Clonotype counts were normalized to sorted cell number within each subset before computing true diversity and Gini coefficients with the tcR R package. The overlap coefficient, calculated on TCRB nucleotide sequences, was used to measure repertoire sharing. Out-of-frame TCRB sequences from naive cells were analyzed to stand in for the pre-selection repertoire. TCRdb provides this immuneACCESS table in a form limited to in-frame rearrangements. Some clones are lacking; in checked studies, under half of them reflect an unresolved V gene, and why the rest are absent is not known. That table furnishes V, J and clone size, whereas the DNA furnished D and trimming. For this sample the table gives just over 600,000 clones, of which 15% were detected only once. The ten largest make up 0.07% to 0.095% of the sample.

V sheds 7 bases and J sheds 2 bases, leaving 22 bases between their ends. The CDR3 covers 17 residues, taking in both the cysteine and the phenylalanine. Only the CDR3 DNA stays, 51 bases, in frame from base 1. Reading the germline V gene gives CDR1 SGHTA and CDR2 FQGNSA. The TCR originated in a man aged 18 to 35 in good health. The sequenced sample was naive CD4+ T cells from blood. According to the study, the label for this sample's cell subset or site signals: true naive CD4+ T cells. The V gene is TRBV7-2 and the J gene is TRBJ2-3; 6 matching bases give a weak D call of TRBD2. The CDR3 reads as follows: CASTRDGGVRFTDTQYF. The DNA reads TGTGCCAGCACCAGGGACGGCGGGGTACGATTCACAGATACGCAGTATTTT. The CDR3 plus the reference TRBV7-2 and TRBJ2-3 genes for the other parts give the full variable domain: GAGVSQSPSNKVTEKGKDVELRCDPISGHTALYWYRQSLGQGLEFLIYFQGNSAPDKSGLPSDRFSAERTGGSVSTLTIQRTQQEDSAVYLCASTRDGGVRFTDTQYFGPGTRLTVL.